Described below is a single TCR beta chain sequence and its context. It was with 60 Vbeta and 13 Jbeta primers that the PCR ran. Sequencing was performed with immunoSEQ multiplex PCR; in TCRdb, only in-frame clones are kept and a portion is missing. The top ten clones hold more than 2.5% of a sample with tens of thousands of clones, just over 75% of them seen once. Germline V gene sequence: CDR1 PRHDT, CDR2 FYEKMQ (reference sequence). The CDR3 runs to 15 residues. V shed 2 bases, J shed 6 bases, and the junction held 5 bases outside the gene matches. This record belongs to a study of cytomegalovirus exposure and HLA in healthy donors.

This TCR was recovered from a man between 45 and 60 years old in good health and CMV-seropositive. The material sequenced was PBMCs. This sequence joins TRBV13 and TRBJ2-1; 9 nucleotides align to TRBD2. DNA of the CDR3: TGTGCCAGCAGCTTAAAGGGACTAGCACGCAATGAGCAGTTCTTC. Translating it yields CASSLKGLARNEQFF. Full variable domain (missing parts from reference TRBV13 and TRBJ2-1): AAGVIQSPRHLIKEKRETATLKCYPIPRHDTVYWYQQGPGQDPQFLISFYEKMQSDKGSIPDRFSAQQFSDYHSELNMSSLELGDSALYFCASSLKGLARNEQFFGPGTRLTVL.